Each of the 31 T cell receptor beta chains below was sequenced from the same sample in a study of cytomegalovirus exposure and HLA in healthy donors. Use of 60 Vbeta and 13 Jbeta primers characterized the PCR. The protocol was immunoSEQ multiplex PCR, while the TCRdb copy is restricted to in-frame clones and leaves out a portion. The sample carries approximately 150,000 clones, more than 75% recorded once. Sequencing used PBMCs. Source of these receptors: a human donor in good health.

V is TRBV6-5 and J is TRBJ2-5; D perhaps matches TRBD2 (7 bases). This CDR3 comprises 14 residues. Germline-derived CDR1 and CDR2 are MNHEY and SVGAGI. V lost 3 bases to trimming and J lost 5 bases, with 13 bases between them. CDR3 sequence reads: CASSYRAGAETQYF. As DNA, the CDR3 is TGTGCCAGCAGTTATAGGGCGGGGGCGGAGACCCAGTACTTC.

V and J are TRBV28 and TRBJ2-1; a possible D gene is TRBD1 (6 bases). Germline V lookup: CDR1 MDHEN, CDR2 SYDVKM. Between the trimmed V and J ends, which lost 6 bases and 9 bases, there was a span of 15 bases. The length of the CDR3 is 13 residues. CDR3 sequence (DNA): TGTGCCAGCAGAGGGACACCCACTACTGAGCAGTTCTTC. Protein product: CASRGTPTTEQFF. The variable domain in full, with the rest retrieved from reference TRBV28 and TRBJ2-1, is DVKVTQSSRYLVKRTGEKVFLECVQDMDHENMFWYRQDPGLGLRLIYFSYDVKMKEKGDIPEGYSVSREKKERFSLILESASTNQTSMYLCASRGTPTTEQFFGPGTRLTVL.

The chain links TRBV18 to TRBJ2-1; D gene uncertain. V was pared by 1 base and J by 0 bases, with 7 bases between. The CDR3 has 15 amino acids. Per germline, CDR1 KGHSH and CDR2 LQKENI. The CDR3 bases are TGTGCCAGCTCACCACGCCCGGGCTCCTACAATGAGCAGTTCTTC. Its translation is CASSPRPGSYNEQFF.

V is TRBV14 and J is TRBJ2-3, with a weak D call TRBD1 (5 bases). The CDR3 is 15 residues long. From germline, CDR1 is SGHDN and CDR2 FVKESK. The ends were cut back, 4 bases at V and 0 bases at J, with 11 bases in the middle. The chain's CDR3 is CASSRYPGSTDTQYF. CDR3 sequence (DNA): TGTGCCAGCAGCCGGTACCCAGGGAGCACAGATACGCAGTATTTT. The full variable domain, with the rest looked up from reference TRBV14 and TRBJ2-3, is EAGVTQFPSHSVIEKGQTVTLRCDPISGHDNLYWYRRVMGKEIKFLLHFVKESKQDESGMPNNRFLAERTGGTYSTLKVQPAELEDSGVYFCASSRYPGSTDTQYFGPGTRLTVL.

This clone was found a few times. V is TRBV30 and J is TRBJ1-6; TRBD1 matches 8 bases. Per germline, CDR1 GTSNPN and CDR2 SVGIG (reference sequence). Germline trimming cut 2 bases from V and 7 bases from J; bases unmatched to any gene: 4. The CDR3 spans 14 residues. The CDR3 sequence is CAWSTGQGNSPLHF. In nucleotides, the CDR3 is TGTGCCTGGAGTACAGGACAGGGAAATTCACCCCTCCACTTT.

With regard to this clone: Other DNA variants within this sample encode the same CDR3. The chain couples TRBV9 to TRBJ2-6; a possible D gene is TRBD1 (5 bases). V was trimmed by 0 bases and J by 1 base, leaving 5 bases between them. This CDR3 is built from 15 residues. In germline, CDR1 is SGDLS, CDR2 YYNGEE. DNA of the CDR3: TGTGCCAGCAGCGTAGCAGGGTCTGGGGCCAACGTCCTGACTTTC. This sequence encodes CASSVAGSGANVLTF.

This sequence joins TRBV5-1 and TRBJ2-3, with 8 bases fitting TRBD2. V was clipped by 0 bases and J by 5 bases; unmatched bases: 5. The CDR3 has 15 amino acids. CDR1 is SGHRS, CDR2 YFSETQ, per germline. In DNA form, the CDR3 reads TGCGCCAGCAGCTTGGATGTAGCGGGAAAAGATACGCAGTATTTT. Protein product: CASSLDVAGKDTQYF.

CDR3 amino acids: CASSPRTGSEAFF. The CDR3 DNA reads TGTGCCAGCAGCCCGCGGACAGGTAGTGAAGCTTTCTTT. This sequence joins TRBV7-3 and TRBJ1-1, with 7 bases matching TRBD1. Per the germline V gene, CDR1 is SGHTA and CDR2 is FQGTGA. The CDR3 has 13 residues. V was pared by 5 bases and J by 7 bases, with 7 bases of the junction left unmatched.

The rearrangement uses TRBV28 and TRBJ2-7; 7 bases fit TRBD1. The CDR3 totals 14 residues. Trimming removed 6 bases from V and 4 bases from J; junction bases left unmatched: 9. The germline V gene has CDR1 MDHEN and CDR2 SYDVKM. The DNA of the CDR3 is TGTGCCAGCAGCTACAGGGGATTGGGTTACGAGCAGTACTTC. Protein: CASSYRGLGYEQYF.

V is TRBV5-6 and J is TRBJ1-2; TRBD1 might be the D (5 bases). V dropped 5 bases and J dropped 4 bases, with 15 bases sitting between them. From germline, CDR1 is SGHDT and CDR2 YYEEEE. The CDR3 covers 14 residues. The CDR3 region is CASSQDQGLYGYTF. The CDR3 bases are TGTGCCAGCAGTCAAGACCAGGGACTCTATGGCTACACCTTC.

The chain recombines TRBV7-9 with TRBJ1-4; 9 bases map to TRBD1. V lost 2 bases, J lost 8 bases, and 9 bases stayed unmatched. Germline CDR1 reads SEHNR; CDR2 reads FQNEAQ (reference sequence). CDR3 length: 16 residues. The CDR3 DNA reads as TGTGCCAGCAGCTTATTGGCGGGACAGGGAGAAGAAAAACTGTTTTTT. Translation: CASSLLAGQGEEKLFF.

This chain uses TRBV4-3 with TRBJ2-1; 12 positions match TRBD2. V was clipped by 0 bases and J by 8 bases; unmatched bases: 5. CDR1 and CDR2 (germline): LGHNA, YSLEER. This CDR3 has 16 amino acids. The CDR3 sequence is CASSQEPTSGSDEQFF. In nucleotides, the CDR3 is TGCGCCAGCAGCCAAGAGCCGACTAGCGGGAGCGATGAGCAGTTCTTC.

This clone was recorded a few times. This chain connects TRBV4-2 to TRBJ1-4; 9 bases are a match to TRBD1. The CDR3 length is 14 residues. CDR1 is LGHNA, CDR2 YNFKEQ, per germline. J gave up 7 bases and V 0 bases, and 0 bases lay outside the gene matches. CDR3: CASSQEDRGEKLFF. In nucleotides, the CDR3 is TGTGCCAGCAGCCAAGAGGACAGGGGTGAAAAACTGTTTTTT.

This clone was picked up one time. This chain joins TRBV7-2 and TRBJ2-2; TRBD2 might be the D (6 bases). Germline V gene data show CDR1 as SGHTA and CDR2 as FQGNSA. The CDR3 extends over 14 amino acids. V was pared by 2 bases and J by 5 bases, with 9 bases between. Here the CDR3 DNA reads TGTGCCAGCAGCTTAATCGGGGGAACCGGGGAGCTGTTTTTT. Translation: CASSLIGGTGELFF.

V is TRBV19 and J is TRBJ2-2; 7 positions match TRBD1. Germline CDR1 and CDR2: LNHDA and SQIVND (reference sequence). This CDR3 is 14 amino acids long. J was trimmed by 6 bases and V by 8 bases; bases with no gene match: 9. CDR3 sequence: CASCLGQFAGELFF. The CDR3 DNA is TGTGCCAGTTGTTTGGGACAGTTCGCCGGGGAGCTGTTTTTT.

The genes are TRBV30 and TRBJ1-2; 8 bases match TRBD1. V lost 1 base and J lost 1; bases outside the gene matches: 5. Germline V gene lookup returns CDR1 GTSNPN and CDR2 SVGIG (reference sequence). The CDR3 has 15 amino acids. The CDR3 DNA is TGTGCCTGGAGTGCCGACAGGGGCTTTAACTATGGCTACACCTTC. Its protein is CAWSADRGFNYGYTF. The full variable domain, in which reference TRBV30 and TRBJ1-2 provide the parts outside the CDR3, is SQTIHQWPATLVQPVGSPLSLECTVEGTSNPNLYWYRQAAGRGLQLLFYSVGIGQISSEVPQNLSASRPQDRQFILSSKKLLLSDSGFYLCAWSADRGFNYGYTFGSGTRLTVV.

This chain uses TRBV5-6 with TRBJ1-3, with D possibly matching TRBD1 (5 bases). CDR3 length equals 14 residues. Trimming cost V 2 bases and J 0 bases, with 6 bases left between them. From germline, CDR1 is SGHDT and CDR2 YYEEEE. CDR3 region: CASSFRVSGNTIYF. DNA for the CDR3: TGTGCCAGCAGCTTCAGGGTCTCTGGAAACACCATATATTTT. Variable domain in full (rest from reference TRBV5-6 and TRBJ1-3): DAGVTQSPTHLIKTRGQQVTLRCSPKSGHDTVSWYQQALGQGPQFIFQYYEEEERQRGNFPDRFSGHQFPNYSSELNVNALLLGDSALYLCASSFRVSGNTIYFGEGSWLTVV.

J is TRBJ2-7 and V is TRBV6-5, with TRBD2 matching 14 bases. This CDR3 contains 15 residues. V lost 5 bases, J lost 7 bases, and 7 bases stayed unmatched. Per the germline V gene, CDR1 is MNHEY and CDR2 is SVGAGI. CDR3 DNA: TGTGCCAGCAGTCAAGGGACTAGCGGGAGAATTGAGCAGTACTTC. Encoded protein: CASSQGTSGRIEQYF.

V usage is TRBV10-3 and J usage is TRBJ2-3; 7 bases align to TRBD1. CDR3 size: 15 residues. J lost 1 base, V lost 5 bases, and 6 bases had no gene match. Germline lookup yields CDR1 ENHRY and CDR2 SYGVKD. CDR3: CAISPDRAGTDTQYF. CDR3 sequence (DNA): TGTGCCATCAGTCCCGACAGGGCTGGCACAGATACGCAGTATTTT.

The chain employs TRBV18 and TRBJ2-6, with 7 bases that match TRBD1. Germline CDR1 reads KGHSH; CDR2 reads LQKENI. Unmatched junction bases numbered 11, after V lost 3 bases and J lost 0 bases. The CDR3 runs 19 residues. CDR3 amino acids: CASSPGRQGGHSGANVLTF. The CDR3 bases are TGTGCCAGCTCACCTGGAAGACAGGGTGGCCACTCTGGGGCCAACGTCCTGACTTTC.

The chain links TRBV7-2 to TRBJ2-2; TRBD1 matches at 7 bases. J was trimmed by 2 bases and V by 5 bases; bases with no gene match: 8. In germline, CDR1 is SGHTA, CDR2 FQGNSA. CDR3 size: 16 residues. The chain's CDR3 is CASSPTGTANTGELFF. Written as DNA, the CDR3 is TGTGCCAGCAGCCCCACCGGGACAGCCAACACCGGGGAGCTGTTTTTT. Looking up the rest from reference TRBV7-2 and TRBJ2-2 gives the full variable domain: GAGVSQSPSNKVTEKGKDVELRCDPISGHTALYWYRQSLGQGLEFLIYFQGNSAPDKSGLPSDRFSAERTGGSVSTLTIQRTQQEDSAVYLCASSPTGTANTGELFFGEGSRLTVL.

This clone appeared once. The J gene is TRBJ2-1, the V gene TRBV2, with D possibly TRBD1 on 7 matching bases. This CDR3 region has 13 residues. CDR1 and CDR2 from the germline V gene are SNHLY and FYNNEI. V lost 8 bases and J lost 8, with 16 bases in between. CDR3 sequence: CASGRGATDEQFF. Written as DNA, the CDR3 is TGTGCCAGCGGCAGGGGGGCTACAGATGAGCAGTTCTTC.

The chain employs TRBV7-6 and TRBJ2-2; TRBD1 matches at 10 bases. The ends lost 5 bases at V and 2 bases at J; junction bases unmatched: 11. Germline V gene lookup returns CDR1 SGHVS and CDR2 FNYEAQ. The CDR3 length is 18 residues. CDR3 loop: CASSPQRDRGINTGELFF. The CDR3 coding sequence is TGTGCCAGCAGCCCACAAAGGGACAGGGGCATCAACACCGGGGAGCTGTTTTTT.

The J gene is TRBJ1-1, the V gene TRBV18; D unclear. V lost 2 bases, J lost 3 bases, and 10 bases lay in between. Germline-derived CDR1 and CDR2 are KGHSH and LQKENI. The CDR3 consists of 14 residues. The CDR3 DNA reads TGTGCCAGCTCACCAATCAGCCGGGACACTGAAGCTTTCTTT. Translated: CASSPISRDTEAFF. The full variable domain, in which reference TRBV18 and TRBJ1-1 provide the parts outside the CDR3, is NAGVMQNPRHLVRRRGQEARLRCSPMKGHSHVYWYRQLPEEGLKFMVYLQKENIIDESGMPKERFSAEFPKEGPSILRIQQVVRGDSAAYFCASSPISRDTEAFFGQGTRLTVV.

CDR3 residues: CASTSVDRGLGNTIYF. Written as DNA, the CDR3 is TGTGCCAGTACCTCGGTGGACAGAGGACTTGGAAACACCATATATTTT. V usage is TRBV19 and J usage is TRBJ1-3, with a possible D match to TRBD1 (6 bases). Looked up from germline, CDR1 is LNHDA and CDR2 is SQIVND (reference sequence). CDR3 length equals 16 residues. Trimming took 7 bases from V and 3 from J, leaving 19 bases between them.

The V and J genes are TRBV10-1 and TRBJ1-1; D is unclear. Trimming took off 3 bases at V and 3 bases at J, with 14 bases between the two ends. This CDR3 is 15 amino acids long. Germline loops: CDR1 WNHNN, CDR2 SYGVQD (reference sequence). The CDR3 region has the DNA TGCGCCAGCAGTGATACGGCGGGCATGGACACTGAAGCTTTCTTT. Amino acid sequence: CASSDTAGMDTEAFF.

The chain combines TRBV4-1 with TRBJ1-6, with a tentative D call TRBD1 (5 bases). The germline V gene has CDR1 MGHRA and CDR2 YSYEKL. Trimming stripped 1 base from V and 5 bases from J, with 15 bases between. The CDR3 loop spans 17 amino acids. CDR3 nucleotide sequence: TGCGCCAGCAGCCAAGTTGGCAGGGCCTTGAATAATTCACCCCTCCACTTT. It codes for CASSQVGRALNNSPLHF.

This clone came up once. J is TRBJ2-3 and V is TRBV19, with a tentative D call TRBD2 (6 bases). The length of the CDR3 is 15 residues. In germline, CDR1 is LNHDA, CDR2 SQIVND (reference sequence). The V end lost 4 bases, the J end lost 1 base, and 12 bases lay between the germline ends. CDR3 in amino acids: CASSRGELGTDTQYF. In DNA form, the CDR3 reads TGTGCCAGTAGTAGGGGGGAGTTGGGCACAGATACGCAGTATTTT.

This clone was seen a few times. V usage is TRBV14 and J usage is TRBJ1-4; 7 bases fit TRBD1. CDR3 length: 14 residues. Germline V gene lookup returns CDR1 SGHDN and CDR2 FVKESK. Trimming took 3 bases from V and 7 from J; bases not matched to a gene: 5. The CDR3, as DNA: TGTGCCAGCAGCCAGAGGACAGGTTCTGAAAAACTGTTTTTT. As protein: CASSQRTGSEKLFF.

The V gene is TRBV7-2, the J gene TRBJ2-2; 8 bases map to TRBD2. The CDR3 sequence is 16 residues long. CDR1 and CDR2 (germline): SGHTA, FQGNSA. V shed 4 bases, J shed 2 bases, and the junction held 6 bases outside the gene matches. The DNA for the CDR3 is TGTGCCAGCAGCTCGGTGGGACTAGATAACACCGGGGAGCTGTTTTTT. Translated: CASSSVGLDNTGELFF. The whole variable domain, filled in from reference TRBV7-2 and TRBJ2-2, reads GAGVSQSPSNKVTEKGKDVELRCDPISGHTALYWYRQSLGQGLEFLIYFQGNSAPDKSGLPSDRFSAERTGGSVSTLTIQRTQQEDSAVYLCASSSVGLDNTGELFFGEGSRLTVL.

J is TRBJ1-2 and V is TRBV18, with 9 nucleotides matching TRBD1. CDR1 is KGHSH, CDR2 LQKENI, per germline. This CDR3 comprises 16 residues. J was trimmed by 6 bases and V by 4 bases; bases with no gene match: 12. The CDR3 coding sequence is TGTGCCAGCTCACGGCAAGGACAGGGGCTGATGAATGGCTACACCTTC. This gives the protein CASSRQGQGLMNGYTF.